These 28 T cell receptor beta chains were sequenced from one sample in a study of blood T cell repertoires in COVID-19 (dated by TCRdb to between 2020 and 2021). Receptor libraries were prepared by the immunoSEQ multiplex PCR assay. TCRdb mirrors the immuneACCESS table, restricted to in-frame sequences. Some clones are absent from its copies; in checked studies, under half trace to an unresolved V gene, and the reason for the others is unknown. The sample table records fewer than 250,000 clones; about 80% of these occur just once. About 2.5% of the sample lies in the top ten. The source material was peripheral blood. These receptors all stem from a woman aged 40 to 50 with active or convalescent COVID-19.

J is TRBJ1-6 and V is TRBV6-5; 9 bases are a match to TRBD1. The CDR3 contains 16 residues. Trimming cost V 1 base and J 6 bases; bases outside gene matches: 4. Germline CDR1 MNHEY, CDR2 SVGAGI. CDR3 nucleotide sequence: TGTGCCAGCAGTTACTACGGGACAGGGATTAATTCACCCCTCCACTTT. Its translation is CASSYYGTGINSPLHF.

The chain links TRBV3-1 (or the pseudogene TRBV3-2) to TRBJ2-2; D unresolved. This CDR3 spans 16 amino acids. The germline V gene encodes CDR1 LGHDT and CDR2 YNNKEL (reference sequence). Trimming cost V 0 bases and J 1 base, with 9 bases left between them. The CDR3 is CASSQEARLNTGELFF. The CDR3 DNA follows: TGTGCCAGCAGCCAAGAAGCGAGGCTGAACACCGGGGAGCTGTTTTTT.

The CDR3 DNA is TGTGCCAGCAGCGGTCGTGGGGGGAACAGCTATCCGGTCAATGAGCAGTTCTTC. Protein product: CASSGRGGNSYPVNEQFF. The rearrangement uses TRBV7-2 and TRBJ2-1; TRBD2 is a possible D gene (6 bases). There are 18 residues in the CDR3. V was trimmed by 5 bases and J by 6 bases, leaving 26 bases between them. Germline CDR1 is SGHTA and CDR2 is FQGNSA.

This chain joins TRBV14 and TRBJ1-1; the D gene is possibly TRBD1 (5 bases). Trimming stripped 4 bases from V and 0 bases from J, with 15 bases between. Germline V gene lookup returns CDR1 SGHDN and CDR2 FVKESK. The CDR3 is made up of 16 amino acids. The CDR3 region is CASSRLGDLMNTEAFF. The CDR3 DNA reads TGTGCCAGCAGCCGGTTGGGGGACTTGATGAACACTGAAGCTTTCTTT.

The chain employs TRBV30 and TRBJ1-4; 7 bases match TRBD1. CDR1 and CDR2 from the germline V gene are GTSNPN and SVGIG (reference sequence). The trim removed 2 bases at V and 7 bases at J, leaving 1 base unmatched. The CDR3 runs to 12 residues. The CDR3 coding sequence is TGTGCCTGGAGTAGGGACAGTGAAAAACTGTTTTTT. Residues: CAWSRDSEKLFF.

The chain links TRBV4-3 to TRBJ1-1; D ambiguous. CDR1 and CDR2 (germline): LGHNA, YSLEER. The CDR3 covers 14 residues. Trimming took 1 base from V and 5 from J, leaving 11 bases between them. CDR3 sequence (DNA): TGCGCCAGCAGCCAAGTGGTCTTCGGGACTGAAGCTTTCTTT. This encodes CASSQVVFGTEAFF.

The rearrangement links TRBV6-2 or TRBV6-3 to TRBJ2-5; 7 positions match TRBD2. CDR1 MNHEY and CDR2 SVGEGT come from the germline V gene. The CDR3 runs 14 residues. Unmatched junction bases numbered 6, after V lost 6 bases and J lost 2 bases. CDR3 nucleotide sequence: TGTGCCAGCAGCTGGCTAGCGGTACAAGAGACCCAGTACTTC. Its translation: CASSWLAVQETQYF.

This chain links TRBV29-1 with TRBJ2-7; 9 nucleotides agree with TRBD1. The V and J ends lost 7 bases and 3 bases, in that order; junction bases with no gene match: 7. The germline gives CDR1 SQVTM, CDR2 ANQGSEA. The CDR3 has 13 residues. The CDR3 sequence is CSARWTGDYEQYF. As DNA, the CDR3 is TGCAGCGCTAGATGGACAGGGGACTACGAGCAGTACTTC.

The rearrangement uses TRBV18 and TRBJ1-3; D not certain. This CDR3 spans 15 amino acids. Trimming cost V 6 bases and J 4 bases, with 16 bases left between them. Looked up from germline, CDR1 is KGHSH and CDR2 is LQKENI. The CDR3: CASSPNPGPGNTIYF. DNA of the CDR3: TGTGCCAGCTCCCCAAACCCAGGCCCCGGAAACACCATATATTTT.

This clone was recorded a few times. The J gene is TRBJ2-7, the V gene TRBV4-2; D remains ambiguous. Germline V gives CDR1 LGHNA, CDR2 YNFKEQ. The CDR3 is 14 amino acids. The germline V and J ends were trimmed by 0 bases and 0 bases, with 6 bases remaining between them. The CDR3 protein is CASSQDFYSYEQYF. Here the CDR3 DNA reads TGTGCCAGCAGCCAAGATTTTTACTCCTACGAGCAGTACTTC.

The chain links TRBV7-9 to TRBJ2-7, with 7 bases matching TRBD1. CDR3 length: 15 amino acids. V lost 4 bases and J lost 3; bases outside the gene matches: 9. Germline V gene sequence: CDR1 SEHNR, CDR2 FQNEAQ (reference sequence). The DNA for the CDR3 is TGTGCCAGCAGCTCCGACAGGGCTACGAGCTACGAGCAGTACTTC. Its translation: CASSSDRATSYEQYF.

The V call is TRBV29-1, the J call TRBJ2-1; D is perhaps TRBD1 (5 bases). The germline CDR1 and CDR2 sequences are SQVTM and ANQGSEA. The CDR3 covers 12 residues. Trimming removed 5 bases from V and 6 bases from J, with 11 bases in between. CDR3 sequence: CSVRKDTNEQFF. Here the CDR3 DNA reads TGCAGCGTTCGAAAGGACACCAATGAGCAGTTCTTC.

The genes are TRBV7-2 and TRBJ1-2; 8 bases match TRBD1. The germline gives CDR1 SGHTA, CDR2 FQGNSA. The CDR3 has 15 amino acids. Germline trimming cut 1 base from V and 3 bases from J; bases unmatched to any gene: 4. CDR3 sequence: CASSLGAGGDYGYTF. For the CDR3, the DNA is TGTGCCAGCAGCTTAGGGGCAGGGGGCGACTATGGCTACACCTTC. The full variable domain, with the rest looked up from reference TRBV7-2 and TRBJ1-2, is GAGVSQSPSNKVTEKGKDVELRCDPISGHTALYWYRQSLGQGLEFLIYFQGNSAPDKSGLPSDRFSAERTGGSVSTLTIQRTQQEDSAVYLCASSLGAGGDYGYTFGSGTRLTVV.

This clone is a singleton in its sample. The chain joins TRBV11-3 to TRBJ2-3; 9 nucleotides match TRBD2. From germline, CDR1 is SGHNT and CDR2 YENEEA. The trim removed 5 bases at V and 2 bases at J, leaving 8 bases unmatched. The CDR3 loop spans 16 amino acids. The CDR3 reads CASSRHVAGATDTQYF. The CDR3 DNA reads TGTGCCAGCAGCCGCCACGTAGCGGGAGCCACAGATACGCAGTATTTT.

The rearrangement joins TRBV7-3 to TRBJ2-7, with 10 bases fitting TRBD1. V lost 2 bases, J lost 5 bases, and 6 bases stayed unmatched. The length of the CDR3 is 15 residues. Germline values: CDR1 SGHTA, CDR2 FQGTGA. The CDR3 reads CASSLAGTGADEQYF. In DNA, the CDR3 is TGTGCCAGCAGCTTAGCGGGGACAGGGGCCGACGAGCAGTACTTC. Variable domain in full (rest from reference TRBV7-3 and TRBJ2-7): GAGVSQTPSNKVTEKGKYVELRCDPISGHTALYWYRQSLGQGPEFLIYFQGTGAADDSGLPNDRFFAVRPEGSVSTLKIQRTERGDSAVYLCASSLAGTGADEQYFGPGTRLTVT.

This chain uses TRBV19 with TRBJ1-1, with D uncertain. Germline CDR1 is LNHDA and CDR2 is SQIVND (reference sequence). Trimming pared 3 bases from V and 7 bases from J, leaving 9 bases between. The CDR3 contains 12 residues. CDR3 sequence: CASSIGGVEAFF. DNA for the CDR3: TGTGCCAGTAGTATCGGCGGGGTTGAAGCTTTCTTT.

This clone was counted a few times. This chain joins TRBV3-1 (or the pseudogene TRBV3-2) and TRBJ1-1; 7 nucleotides agree with TRBD1. Germline loops: CDR1 LGHDT, CDR2 YNNKEL (reference sequence). The CDR3 has 15 amino acids. V was pared by 4 bases and J by 3 bases, with 8 bases of the junction left unmatched. The CDR3 loop reads CASSPYTGADTEAFF. The CDR3 coding sequence is TGTGCCAGCAGCCCCTACACAGGGGCGGACACTGAAGCTTTCTTT.

The chain is built from TRBV29-1 and TRBJ2-2, with 10 bases that match TRBD1. The V gene end was trimmed by 4 bases and the J gene end by 5 bases; junction bases not matched to a gene: 19. CDR1 and CDR2 (germline): SQVTM, ANQGSEA. The CDR3 covers 19 residues. The CDR3 DNA follows: TGCAGCGTTGTCTCCCCGGGACAGGGGCTAGCGGTGGGAACCGGGGAGCTGTTTTTT. Protein product: CSVVSPGQGLAVGTGELFF.

The chain is built from TRBV29-1 and TRBJ1-5, with TRBD1 matching over 9 bases. With V trimmed by 6 bases and J by 2 bases, 8 bases remained unmatched. In germline, CDR1 is SQVTM, CDR2 ANQGSEA. The CDR3 runs 15 residues. The CDR3 nucleotides read TGCAGCGTAGCCAACAGGGGGCCGGGCAATCAGCCCCAGCATTTT. Encoded protein: CSVANRGPGNQPQHF.

This chain uses TRBV18 with TRBJ1-6; TRBD1 matches at 7 bases. Germline V gene data show CDR1 as KGHSH and CDR2 as LQKENI. V shed 6 bases and J 6 bases; nucleotides not matched to a gene: 5. This CDR3 spans 14 amino acids. CDR3: CASSPGQSNSPLHF. In DNA, the CDR3 is TGTGCCAGCTCCCCGGGACAGTCTAATTCACCCCTCCACTTT. The full variable domain, its missing parts supplied by reference TRBV18 and TRBJ1-6, is NAGVMQNPRHLVRRRGQEARLRCSPMKGHSHVYWYRQLPEEGLKFMVYLQKENIIDESGMPKERFSAEFPKEGPSILRIQQVVRGDSAAYFCASSPGQSNSPLHFGNGTRLTVT.

The chain carries TRBV5-5 and TRBJ2-5; 9 bases fit TRBD1. The trim removed 4 bases at V and 5 bases at J, leaving 9 bases unmatched. The CDR3 is 15 amino acids. Per the germline V gene, CDR1 is SGHKS and CDR2 is YYEKEE (reference sequence). The CDR3: CASSHRDREFETQYF. DNA for the CDR3: TGTGCCAGCAGCCACCGGGACAGGGAGTTTGAGACCCAGTACTTC.

The chain is built from TRBV12-5 and TRBJ1-3, with TRBD1 identical over 9 bases. CDR3 length: 18 amino acids. Germline V gene data show CDR1 as LGHNT and CDR2 as FRNRAP. Germline trimming cut 1 base from V and 8 bases from J; bases unmatched to any gene: 15. The CDR3 is CASGLAERGTGFWHTIYF. In DNA, the CDR3 is TGTGCTAGTGGTTTGGCAGAGAGGGGGACAGGGTTTTGGCACACCATATATTTT.

V gene TRBV30 combines with J gene TRBJ1-1; unclear D gene. Trimming took 0 bases from V and 5 from J, leaving 7 bases between them. The CDR3 runs to 12 residues. Germline values: CDR1 GTSNPN, CDR2 SVGIG (reference sequence). This CDR3 is CAWSVLQTEAFF. In nucleotides, the CDR3 is TGTGCCTGGAGTGTTCTCCAGACTGAAGCTTTCTTT.

The J gene is TRBJ2-3, the V gene TRBV3-1 (or the pseudogene TRBV3-2), with D perhaps matching TRBD2 (5 bases). The CDR3 spans 14 residues. The V end was cut by 4 bases, the J end by 4 bases, with 12 bases between. Per the germline V gene, CDR1 is LGHDT and CDR2 is YNNKEL (reference sequence). The CDR3 DNA follows: TGTGCCAGCAGCCCGTGGTCCGGGGCAGATACGCAGTATTTT. Residues: CASSPWSGADTQYF.

The chain uses TRBV28 and TRBJ1-1; 8 positions agree with TRBD1. Looked up from germline, CDR1 is MDHEN and CDR2 is SYDVKM. The V and J ends lost 8 bases and 4 bases, in that order; junction bases with no gene match: 9. The CDR3 runs to 14 residues. The CDR3 DNA sequence: TGTGCCAGCCCGGGTGACAGGGGTGGCACTGAAGCTTTCTTT. Translating gives CASPGDRGGTEAFF.

The gene calls are TRBV9 and TRBJ1-2; D gene unclear. The ends were cut back, 2 bases at V and 5 bases at J, with 19 bases in the middle. CDR1 and CDR2 from the germline V gene are SGDLS and YYNGEE. This CDR3 comprises 16 residues. The CDR3 loop reads CASSVGLGPGSYGYTF. The CDR3 region has the DNA TGTGCCAGCAGCGTTGGGTTAGGCCCAGGTTCGTATGGCTACACCTTC.

The chain carries TRBV5-1 and TRBJ2-2, with 9 nucleotides matching TRBD1. This CDR3 is 15 amino acids long. The germline CDR1 and CDR2 sequences are SGHRS and YFSETQ. V dropped 4 bases and J dropped 7; count of bases not matched to a gene: 8. CDR3 sequence (DNA): TGCGCCAGCAGCCCGGGACAGGGTGTGATCGGGGAGCTGTTTTTT. Encoded protein: CASSPGQGVIGELFF. The whole variable domain, filled in from reference TRBV5-1 and TRBJ2-2, reads KAGVTQTPRYLIKTRGQQVTLSCSPISGHRSVSWYQQTPGQGLQFLFEYFSETQRNKGNFPGRFSGRQFSNSRSEMNVSTLELGDSALYLCASSPGQGVIGELFFGEGSRLTVL.

The rearrangement joins TRBV6-2 or TRBV6-3 to TRBJ2-1; 7 bases fit TRBD1. The V gene end was trimmed by 2 bases and the J gene end by 14 bases; junction bases not matched to a gene: 12. CDR3 size: 14 residues. The germline V gene encodes CDR1 MNHEY and CDR2 SVGEGT. DNA of the CDR3: TGTGCCAGCAGTTACACAGACAGGGTTGTAAGTAAGTTCTTC. Encoded protein: CASSYTDRVVSKFF.